These 32 T cell receptor beta chains originate from one sample sequenced in a study of identical twins. Each CDR3 protein is one row after TCRdb ran MiXCR on the 5' RACE reads. Here the sample spans more than 200,000 distinct CDR3 sequences, over 8% being singletons. Source material: memory (CD45RO+) T cells sorted from blood. Receptor source: a woman aged 18-29 years in good health.

This clonotype was found a few times. This chain links TRBV27 with TRBJ2-5; 7 bases fit TRBD2. The V gene's germline CDR1 is MNHEY and CDR2 SMNVEV (reference sequence). This CDR3 comprises 14 residues. With 4 bases clipped from V and 4 bases from J, the junction kept 6 bases outside the gene matches. The CDR3, as DNA: TGTGCCAGCAGTTACGGTGGGGGGGGAGAGACCCAGTACTTC. It yields the protein CASSYGGGGETQYF.

The chain joins TRBV28 to TRBJ2-7, with D tentatively TRBD2 (6 bases). Germline CDR1 and CDR2: MDHEN and SYDVKM. The CDR3 totals 15 residues. Trimming left V 5 bases short and J 0 bases short, with 14 bases between. The CDR3 DNA is TGTGCCAGCAGTAGTGGAGGGTCCAGCTCCTACGAGCAGTACTTC. Protein sequence: CASSSGGSSSYEQYF. Filled out from reference TRBV28 and TRBJ2-7, the complete variable domain reads DVKVTQSSRYLVKRTGEKVFLECVQDMDHENMFWYRQDPGLGLRLIYFSYDVKMKEKGDIPEGYSVSREKKERFSLILESASTNQTSMYLCASSSGGSSSYEQYFGPGTRLTVT.

There are a few counts of this clonotype. The rearrangement uses TRBV6-2 or TRBV6-3 and TRBJ2-3; 12 nucleotides line up with TRBD2. The CDR3 has 16 residues. Trimming cost V 5 bases and J 5 bases; bases outside gene matches: 8. The V gene's germline CDR1 is MNHEY and CDR2 SVGEGT. In DNA form, the CDR3 reads TGTGCCAGCAGTCCCCTGACTAGCGGGAGAGGAGATACGCAGTATTTT. It specifies CASSPLTSGRGDTQYF.

V and J are TRBV6-5 and TRBJ2-3; 7 positions agree with TRBD1. CDR3 length: 14 residues. Germline assignment: CDR1 MNHEY and CDR2 SVGAGI. J lost 3 bases, V lost 2 bases, and 2 bases had no gene match. CDR3 DNA sequence: TGTGCCAGCAGTTACGGACAGGCAACAGATACGCAGTATTTT. Translated: CASSYGQATDTQYF.

V gene TRBV2 combines with J gene TRBJ2-1; D uncertain. The CDR3 has 14 amino acids. With 3 bases removed from V and 8 bases from J, the gap between germline ends came to 14 bases. CDR1 and CDR2 from the germline V gene are SNHLY and FYNNEI. In nucleotides, the CDR3 is TGTGCCAGCAGTGATGGGCTAGGTTCCGATGAGCAGTTCTTC. This encodes CASSDGLGSDEQFF.

CDR3: CASSLSWGRVRDNEQFF. In nucleotides, the CDR3 is TGCGCCAGCAGCTTGAGTTGGGGCAGGGTTAGGGACAATGAGCAGTTCTTC. This chain links TRBV5-1 with TRBJ2-1, with a tentative D call TRBD1 (5 bases). V was clipped by 1 base and J by 5 bases, with 19 bases between them. The CDR3 runs to 17 residues. CDR1 and CDR2 from the germline V gene are SGHRS and YFSETQ.

The chain carries TRBV5-1 and TRBJ2-1, with TRBD2 identical over 14 bases. V gave up 0 bases and J gave up 10 bases; unmatched junction bases: 6. The CDR3 is 16 residues long. The germline gives CDR1 SGHRS, CDR2 YFSETQ. CDR3 residues: CASSLGLAGGHREQFF. The CDR3 coding sequence is TGCGCCAGCAGCTTGGGACTAGCGGGAGGGCACCGAGAGCAGTTCTTC. Filled out from reference TRBV5-1 and TRBJ2-1, the complete variable domain reads KAGVTQTPRYLIKTRGQQVTLSCSPISGHRSVSWYQQTPGQGLQFLFEYFSETQRNKGNFPGRFSGRQFSNSRSEMNVSTLELGDSALYLCASSLGLAGGHREQFFGPGTRLTVL.

Here the CDR3 reads CASSYSGGRTYEQYF. Here the CDR3 DNA reads TGTGCCAGCAGTTACTCGGGGGGACGGACCTACGAGCAGTACTTC. The V gene is TRBV6-5, the J gene TRBJ2-7, with TRBD2 as a possible D gene (6 bases). V was shortened by 0 bases and J by 2 bases, with 11 bases between the two germline ends. This CDR3 has 15 residues. Germline V lookup: CDR1 MNHEY, CDR2 SVGAGI.

The CDR3 region is CSAALAGGRIRQFF. Here the CDR3 DNA reads TGCAGTGCTGCACTAGCGGGAGGTCGAATTAGGCAGTTCTTC. V is TRBV20-1 and J is TRBJ2-1; 12 nucleotides agree with TRBD2. The CDR3 spans 14 residues. V was pared by 5 bases and J by 12 bases, with 11 bases of the junction left unmatched. CDR1 and CDR2 from the germline V gene are DFQATT and SNEGSKA (reference sequence).

This clonotype was detected many times. V and J are TRBV6-1 and TRBJ1-5; 11 bases line up with TRBD1. This CDR3 is built from 19 residues. The trim removed 5 bases at V and 2 bases at J, leaving 14 bases unmatched. Germline loops: CDR1 MNHNS, CDR2 SASEGT. In nucleotides, the CDR3 is TGTGCCAGCAGTCTCCGGACAGGGGGCCTTGTTTCGGGCAATCAGCCCCAGCATTTT. This sequence encodes CASSLRTGGLVSGNQPQHF.

This clonotype came up a few times. V is TRBV7-9 and J is TRBJ2-3; TRBD2 agrees at 10 bases. The CDR3 runs to 17 residues. V was pared by 6 bases and J by 2 bases, with 11 bases of the junction left unmatched. CDR1 and CDR2 (germline): SEHNR, FQNEAQ (reference sequence). CDR3 amino acids: CASSSSGRGGATDTQYF. DNA of the CDR3: TGTGCCAGCAGTTCTAGCGGGAGAGGAGGGGCCACAGATACGCAGTATTTT.

This chain connects TRBV7-2 to TRBJ2-3; a weak D match, TRBD1 (5 bases). The CDR3 sequence is 15 residues long. Trimming left V 5 bases short and J 0 bases short, with 12 bases between. The germline CDR1 and CDR2 sequences are SGHTA and FQGNSA. CDR3 region: CASSRTRTSTDTQYF. CDR3 DNA sequence: TGTGCCAGCAGCAGGACACGAACTAGCACAGATACGCAGTATTTT.

The V and J genes are TRBV12-5 and TRBJ2-5, with 7 bases that match TRBD1. The CDR3 is made up of 19 amino acids. From germline, CDR1 is LGHNT and CDR2 FRNRAP. Trimming cost V 3 bases and J 1 base; bases outside gene matches: 17. Here the CDR3 reads CASGLTADGQAPSQETQYF. The CDR3 nucleotides are TGTGCTAGTGGTTTAACAGCAGACGGACAGGCGCCCTCCCAAGAGACCCAGTACTTC.

This clonotype was recorded many times. The chain recombines TRBV5-1 with TRBJ2-3; D remains unclear. Between the trimmed V and J ends, which lost 0 bases and 7 bases, there was a span of 6 bases. The germline V gene has CDR1 SGHRS and CDR2 YFSETQ. The length of the CDR3 is 12 residues. The CDR3 DNA follows: TGCGCCAGCAGCTTGGGGCAGAATACGCAGTATTTT. Encoded protein: CASSLGQNTQYF.

This clonotype has a handful of counts. The gene calls are TRBV9 and TRBJ2-1, with TRBD1 identical over 7 bases. The CDR3 is made up of 15 amino acids. V lost 4 bases, J lost 2 bases, and 6 bases stayed unmatched. Germline V gene data show CDR1 as SGDLS and CDR2 as YYNGEE. CDR3 bases: TGTGCCAGCAGCCCTCACAGGGGACCCTACAATGAGCAGTTCTTC. This gives the protein CASSPHRGPYNEQFF.

This clonotype occurred many times. The gene calls are TRBV12-3 or TRBV12-4 and TRBJ2-1, with D perhaps assigned TRBD1 or TRBD2 (5 bases each). The V end was cut by 3 bases, the J end by 3 bases, with 12 bases between. The CDR3 spans 15 residues. CDR3 region: CASSLKGTDYNEQFF. The CDR3 DNA follows: TGTGCCAGCAGTTTGAAGGGGACCGACTACAATGAGCAGTTCTTC.

The rearrangement uses TRBV5-4 and TRBJ2-7; TRBD1 matches at 7 bases. The CDR3 is made up of 16 amino acids. Germline CDR1 reads SGHNT; CDR2 reads YYREEE (reference sequence). The V gene end was trimmed by 5 bases and the J gene end by 4 bases; junction bases not matched to a gene: 15. The CDR3 protein is CASSPRGGQKTYEQYF. Here the CDR3 DNA reads TGTGCCAGCAGTCCCCGAGGGGGACAGAAGACTTACGAGCAGTACTTC. Full variable domain (missing parts from reference TRBV5-4 and TRBJ2-7): ETGVTQSPTHLIKTRGQQVTLRCSSQSGHNTVSWYQQALGQGPQFIFQYYREEENGRGNFPPRFSGLQFPNYSSELNVNALELDDSALYLCASSPRGGQKTYEQYFGPGTRLTVT.

This clonotype was found many times. This sequence joins TRBV6-5 and TRBJ2-6; possibly TRBD1 or TRBD2 for D (5 bases each). CDR1 and CDR2 (germline): MNHEY, SVGAGI. The length of the CDR3 is 17 residues. Trimming removed 4 bases at V and 4 bases at J, with 17 bases between. The CDR3 nucleotides are TGTGCCAGCAGTTCTCCTCCCGGGGCCCCCGGGGCCAACGTCCTGACTTTC. Translation: CASSSPPGAPGANVLTF.

A few counts support this clonotype. This chain joins TRBV20-1 and TRBJ1-5, with 7 bases matching TRBD1. The CDR3 has 14 residues. CDR1 DFQATT and CDR2 SNEGSKA come from the germline V gene (reference sequence). V shed 2 bases, J shed 6 bases, and the junction held 7 bases outside the gene matches. The CDR3, as DNA: TGCAGTGCTAGATTAGACAGGGCGGGTCAGCCCCAGCATTTT. It is translated as CSARLDRAGQPQHF.

The rearrangement joins TRBV7-8 to TRBJ1-2, with 9 bases matching TRBD1. Germline V lookup: CDR1 SGHVS, CDR2 FQNEAQ. The trim removed 6 bases at V and 8 bases at J, leaving 7 bases unmatched. CDR3 length equals 13 residues. CDR3 protein: CASSSGQGGGYTF. The CDR3 DNA is TGTGCCAGCAGTTCGGGACAGGGAGGCGGCTACACCTTC.

This chain connects TRBV7-2 to TRBJ2-2; D gene ambiguous. The germline V gene has CDR1 SGHTA and CDR2 FQGNSA. This CDR3 spans 16 amino acids. Trimming removed 1 base at V and 0 bases at J, with 9 bases between. CDR3 DNA: TGTACCAGCAGCTTAGTTGGCAAAGCGAACACCGGGGAGCTGTTTTTT. Protein sequence: CTSSLVGKANTGELFF.

This clonotype was observed at least ten times. J is TRBJ2-2 and V is TRBV5-6; no clear D. Germline lookup yields CDR1 SGHDT and CDR2 YYEEEE. The CDR3 covers 13 residues. V gave up 1 base and J gave up 9 bases, with 10 bases separating them. CDR3 loop: CASSLIMGRELFF. CDR3 DNA: TGTGCCAGCAGCTTGATTATGGGCCGGGAGCTGTTTTTT.

This chain joins TRBV7-9 and TRBJ1-1, with D unresolved. V was pared by 3 bases and J by 9 bases, with 17 bases between. This CDR3 has 14 residues. The germline V gene encodes CDR1 SEHNR and CDR2 FQNEAQ (reference sequence). The CDR3 is CASSLPPGWTKAFF. CDR3 nucleotide sequence: TGTGCCAGCAGCTTGCCCCCGGGGTGGACGAAAGCTTTCTTT.

In this sample, this clonotype turned up a few times. The chain links TRBV6-2 or TRBV6-3 to TRBJ1-1; D not certain. Germline CDR1 is MNHEY and CDR2 is SVGEGT. V was pared by 10 bases and J by 0 bases, with 15 bases between. The CDR3 spans 14 residues. The CDR3 nucleotides read TGTGCCATTCAAAGACCGACGGTGAACACTGAAGCTTTCTTT. This translates into CAIQRPTVNTEAFF.

This clonotype was observed a handful of times. The gene calls are TRBV10-3 and TRBJ2-2, with D unresolved. The CDR3 has 16 amino acids. Germline V gene sequence: CDR1 ENHRY, CDR2 SYGVKD. V was clipped by 1 base and J by 0 bases, with 9 bases between them. The CDR3 is CAISEYELTNTGELFF. The CDR3 DNA sequence: TGTGCCATCAGTGAGTACGAACTCACGAACACCGGGGAGCTGTTTTTT.

This clonotype was found many times. The V gene is TRBV12-3 or TRBV12-4, the J gene TRBJ2-1; a possible D gene is TRBD2 (6 bases). V lost 3 bases and J 3 bases, leaving 9 bases between the germline ends. CDR3 length: 14 residues. The CDR3 DNA sequence: TGTGCCAGCAGTTTGGCGGGAATCTACAATGAGCAGTTCTTC. Its translation: CASSLAGIYNEQFF.

This clonotype was observed at least ten times. V usage is TRBV27 and J usage is TRBJ2-1; D is uncertain. CDR1 MNHEY and CDR2 SMNVEV come from the germline V gene (reference sequence). V was cut by 3 bases and J by 0 bases, with 18 bases left in between. The CDR3 totals 18 residues. The CDR3, as DNA: TGTGCCAGCAGTTTCATGGCAGGATATACCAGCTCCTACAATGAGCAGTTCTTC. It is translated as CASSFMAGYTSSYNEQFF.

Only a few counts were recorded for this clonotype. V gene TRBV20-1 combines with J gene TRBJ2-7, with 8 bases lining up with TRBD2. CDR1 and CDR2 (germline): DFQATT, SNEGSKA (reference sequence). With 3 bases clipped from V and 2 bases from J, the junction kept 6 bases outside the gene matches. CDR3 length: 14 residues. CDR3 amino acids: CSASLSGGAYEQYF. The CDR3 DNA sequence: TGCAGTGCTAGTCTGTCCGGGGGGGCCTACGAGCAGTACTTC.

At least ten counts were recorded for this clonotype. The chain couples TRBV29-1 to TRBJ1-1; D remains ambiguous. Trimming took 1 base from V and 1 from J, leaving 7 bases between them. The CDR3 contains 13 residues. Germline-derived CDR1 and CDR2 are SQVTM and ANQGSEA. The chain's CDR3 is CSVEGRWNTEAFF. The CDR3 DNA is TGCAGCGTTGAAGGGAGGTGGAACACTGAAGCTTTCTTT.

This chain uses TRBV7-2 with TRBJ2-5; maybe TRBD2 (7 bases). CDR1 and CDR2 from the germline V gene are SGHTA and FQGNSA. The CDR3 length is 14 residues. With 1 base removed from V and 5 bases from J, the gap between germline ends came to 11 bases. The CDR3 is CASSLGGGAETQYF. CDR3 bases: TGTGCCAGCAGCTTAGGGGGGGGCGCTGAGACCCAGTACTTC.

The chain has TRBV6-4 and TRBJ2-3, with 9 bases lining up with TRBD2. Per germline, CDR1 MRHNA and CDR2 SNTAGT. The length of the CDR3 is 14 residues. V was clipped by 4 bases and J by 4 bases; unmatched bases: 3. The CDR3 DNA is TGTGCCAGCAGTGTGGTAGCGGGGGCAGATACGCAGTATTTT. Amino acid sequence: CASSVVAGADTQYF.

The gene calls are TRBV20-1 and TRBJ2-5; 11 bases match TRBD2. CDR3 length: 16 amino acids. Germline V gives CDR1 DFQATT, CDR2 SNEGSKA (reference sequence). The junction had 3 bases not matched to a gene; V was cut back by 0 bases and J by 0 bases. For the CDR3, the DNA is TGCAGTGCTAGAGATGGACTAGCGGGTAACCAAGAGACCCAGTACTTC. This gives the protein CSARDGLAGNQETQYF.